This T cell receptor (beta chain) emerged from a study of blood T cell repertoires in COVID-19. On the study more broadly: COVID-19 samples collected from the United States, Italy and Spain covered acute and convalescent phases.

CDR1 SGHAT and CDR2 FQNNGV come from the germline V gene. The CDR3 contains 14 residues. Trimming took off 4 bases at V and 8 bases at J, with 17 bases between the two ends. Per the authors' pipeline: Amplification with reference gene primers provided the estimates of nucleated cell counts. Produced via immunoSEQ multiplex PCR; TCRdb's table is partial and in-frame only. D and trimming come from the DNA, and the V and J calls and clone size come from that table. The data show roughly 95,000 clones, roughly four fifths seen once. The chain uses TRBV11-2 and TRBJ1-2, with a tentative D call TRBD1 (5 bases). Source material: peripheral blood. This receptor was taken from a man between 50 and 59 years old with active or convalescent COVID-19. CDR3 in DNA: TGTGCCAGCAGCTGGGGTAGCGGGGCGCGGGGCTACACCTTC. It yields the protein CASSWGSGARGYTF.